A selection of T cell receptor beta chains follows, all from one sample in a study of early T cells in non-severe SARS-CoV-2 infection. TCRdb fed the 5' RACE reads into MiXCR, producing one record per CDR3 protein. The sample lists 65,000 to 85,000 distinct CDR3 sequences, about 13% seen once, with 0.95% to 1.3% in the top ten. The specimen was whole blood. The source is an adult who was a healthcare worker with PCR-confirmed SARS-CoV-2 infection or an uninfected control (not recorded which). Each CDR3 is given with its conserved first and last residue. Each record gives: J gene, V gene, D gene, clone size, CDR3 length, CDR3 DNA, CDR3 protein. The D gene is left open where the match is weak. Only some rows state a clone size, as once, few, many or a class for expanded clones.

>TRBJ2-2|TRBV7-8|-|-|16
TGTGCCAGCAGCTTTCCTTGGCGGATGAACACCGGGGAGCTGTTTTTT
CASSFPWRMNTGELFF
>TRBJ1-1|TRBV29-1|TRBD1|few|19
TGCAGCGCAACCGAACAGGGGGCCCGAGTGGGGTATATGAACACTGAAGCTTTCTTT
CSATEQGARVGYMNTEAFF
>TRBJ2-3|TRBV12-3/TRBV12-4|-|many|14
TGTGCCACTCGTGGAAGGGGCCGCACAGATACGCAGTATTTT
CATRGRGRTDTQYF
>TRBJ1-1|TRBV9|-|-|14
TGTGCCAGCAGCGTACAAAGGGACCCGACTGAAGCTTTCTTT
CASSVQRDPTEAFF
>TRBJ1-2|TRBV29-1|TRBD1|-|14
TGCAGCGTTGATATGTTGGGACAGAACTATGGCTACACCTTC
CSVDMLGQNYGYTF
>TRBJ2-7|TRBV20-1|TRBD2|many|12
TGCAGTGCTAGCGGGGGGGCCTACGAGCAGTACTTC
CSASGGAYEQYF
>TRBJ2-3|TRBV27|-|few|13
TGTGCCAGCACCCTAAGAGGAACAGATACGCAGTATTTT
CASTLRGTDTQYF
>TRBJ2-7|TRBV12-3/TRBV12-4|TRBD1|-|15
TGTGCCAGCAGTTCGCTGGACAGGGGAGTCTACGAGCAGTACTTC
CASSSLDRGVYEQYF
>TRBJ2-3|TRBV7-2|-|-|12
TGTGCCAGCAGGTACGGGGGAGGCACGCAGTTTTTT
CASRYGGGTQFF
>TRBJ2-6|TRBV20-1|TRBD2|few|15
TGCAGTGCTAGAGAGGGGGGGAGCGGGGCCAACGTCCTGACTTTC
CSAREGGSGANVLTF
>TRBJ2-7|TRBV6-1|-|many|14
TGTGCCAGCAGTGAAGGTCCAGGGGGGAACGAGCAGTACTTC
CASSEGPGGNEQYF
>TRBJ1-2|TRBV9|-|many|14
TGTGCCAGCAGCGTAGAGGGAGGCTTTAAGGGCTACACCTTC
CASSVEGGFKGYTF
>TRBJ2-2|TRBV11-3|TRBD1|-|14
TGTGCCAGCAGCTCCCGGGACAGGGCCGGGGAGCTGTTTTTT
CASSSRDRAGELFF
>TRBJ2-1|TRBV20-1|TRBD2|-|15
TGCAGTGCTCCCCGACTAGCGGGGGGCCACAATGAGCAGTTCTTC
CSAPRLAGGHNEQFF
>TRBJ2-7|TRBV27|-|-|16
TGTGCCAGCAGTCAGGCCGTTGGTCTCAGCGCCTACGAGCAGTACTTC
CASSQAVGLSAYEQYF
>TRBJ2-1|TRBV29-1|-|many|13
TGCAGCGCCCGGACTGGCGACATGCATGAGCAGTTCTTC
CSARTGDMHEQFF
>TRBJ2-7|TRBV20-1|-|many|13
TGCAGTGCTAGGGGGCGGTCAACCTACGAGCAGTACTTC
CSARGRSTYEQYF
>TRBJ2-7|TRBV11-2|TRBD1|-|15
TGTGCCAGCAGCCACCGAAGGGACAGGTCCTACGAGCAGTACTTC
CASSHRRDRSYEQYF
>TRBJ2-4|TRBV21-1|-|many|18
TGTGCCAGCAGCACTTCATTTATACAGCCTTTAGCCAAAAACATTCAGTACTTC
CASSTSFIQPLAKNIQYF
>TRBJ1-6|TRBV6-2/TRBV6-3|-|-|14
TGTGCCAGCAGTTACCAGGGCTCTAATTCACCCCTCCACTTT
CASSYQGSNSPLHF
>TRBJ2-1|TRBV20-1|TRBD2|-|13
TGCAGTGCTAGCAGCGGGAGACACAATGAGCAGTTCTTC
CSASSGRHNEQFF
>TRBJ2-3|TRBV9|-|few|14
TGTGCCAGCAGCCCATGGGGACAAACAGATACGCAGTATTTT
CASSPWGQTDTQYF
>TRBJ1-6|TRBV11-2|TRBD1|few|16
TGTGCCAGCAGCAAAGGCTCTGGACAGGGGAATTCACCCCTCCACTTT
CASSKGSGQGNSPLHF
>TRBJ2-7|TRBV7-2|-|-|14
TGTGCCAGCAGCCCAATAGCGGCTACCTACGAGCAGTACTTC
CASSPIAATYEQYF
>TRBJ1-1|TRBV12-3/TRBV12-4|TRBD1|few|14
TGTGCCAGCAGGGGGACAGGGGTCGTGGCTGAAGCTTTCTTT
CASRGTGVVAEAFF
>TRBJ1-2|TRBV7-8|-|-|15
TGTGCCAGCAGCGGGGGACTCAGGGATAACTATGGCTACACCTTC
CASSGGLRDNYGYTF
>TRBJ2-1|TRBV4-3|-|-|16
TGCACCAGCAGCCGCAGGGGCCGTATCTCCTACAATGAGCAGTTCTTC
CTSSRRGRISYNEQFF
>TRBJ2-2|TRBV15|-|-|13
TGTGCCACCAGCAGAGATGTGGCCGGGGAGCTGTTTTTT
CATSRDVAGELFF
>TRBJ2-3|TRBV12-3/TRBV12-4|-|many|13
TGTGCCAGCAGCTATCCCCCCACAGATACGCAGTATTTT
CASSYPPTDTQYF
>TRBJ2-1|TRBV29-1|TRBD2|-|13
TGCAGCGAAGTATTAGCGGGGCGAAATGAGCAGTTCTTC
CSEVLAGRNEQFF
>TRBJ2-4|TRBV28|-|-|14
TGTGCCAGCAGGGGGGTGGTAGCCAAAAACATTCAGTACTTC
CASRGVVAKNIQYF
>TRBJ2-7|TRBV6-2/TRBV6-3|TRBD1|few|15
TGTGCCAGTCAACCTCCGGGACAGGGAACCTACGAGCAGTACTTC
CASQPPGQGTYEQYF
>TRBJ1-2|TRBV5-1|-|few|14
TGCGCCAGCAGGACGTCAAGGGGCGACTATGGCTACACCTTC
CASRTSRGDYGYTF
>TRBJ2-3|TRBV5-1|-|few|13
TGCGCCAGCAGCTCTTCGAGCACAGATACGCAGTATTTT
CASSSSSTDTQYF
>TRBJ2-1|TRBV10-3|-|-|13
TGTGCCACCTCCTCTAGCCCTCTCGGCGAGCAGTTCTTC
CATSSSPLGEQFF
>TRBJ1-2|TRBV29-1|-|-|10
TGCAGCGTTGAAGAGGGTGGCTACACCTTC
CSVEEGGYTF
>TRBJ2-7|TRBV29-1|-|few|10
TGCAGCGCCCTGGACAACGAGCAGTACTTC
CSALDNEQYF
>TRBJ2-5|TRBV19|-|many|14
TGTGCCAGTACCATGGGGCAGGGTCAAGAGACCCAGTACTTC
CASTMGQGQETQYF
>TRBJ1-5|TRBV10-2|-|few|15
TGCGCCAGCAGTGACACAGACAATATCAATCAGCCCCAGCATTTT
CASSDTDNINQPQHF
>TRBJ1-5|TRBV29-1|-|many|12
TGCAGCGTTGGGGGTCTCAATCAGCCCCAGCATTTT
CSVGGLNQPQHF
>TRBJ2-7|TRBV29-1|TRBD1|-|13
TGCAGCGCAGGTCGACAGGGTATATACGAGCAGTACTTC
CSAGRQGIYEQYF
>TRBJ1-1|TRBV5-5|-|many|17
TGTGCCAGCAGCTTTTTCGAGGGGGGCGCGAGGAACACTGAAGCTTTCTTT
CASSFFEGGARNTEAFF
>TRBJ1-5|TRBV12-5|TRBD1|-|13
TGTGCTAGTGCCCTTCAGGGGGATCAGCCCCAGCATTTT
CASALQGDQPQHF
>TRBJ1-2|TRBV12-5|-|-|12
TGTGCTAGTGGTTTGGCTACCTATGGCTACACCTTC
CASGLATYGYTF
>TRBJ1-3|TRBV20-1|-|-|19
TGCAGTGCTAGGCCCCCGGGACGGGAAAGACCTTACTCTGGAAACACCATATATTTT
CSARPPGRERPYSGNTIYF
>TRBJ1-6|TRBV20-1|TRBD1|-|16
TGCAGTGCCTCCCGGGACAGGGCTCAGATTGGTTCACCCCTCCACTTT
CSASRDRAQIGSPLHF
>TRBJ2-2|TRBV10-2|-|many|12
TGCGCCAGCACCTTAAGGGCCGGGGAGCTGTTTTTT
CASTLRAGELFF
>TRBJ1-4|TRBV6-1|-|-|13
TGTGCCAGCAGAGAGGGAGGAGATGAAAAACTGTTTTTT
CASREGGDEKLFF
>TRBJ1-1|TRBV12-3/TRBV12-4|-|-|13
TGTGCCAGCAGCGCCAGGGTTCGGACTGAAGCTTTCTTT
CASSARVRTEAFF
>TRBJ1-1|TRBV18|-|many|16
TGTGCCAGCTCACTCCGCGTCCTGGACTTGAACACTGAAGCTTTCTTT
CASSLRVLDLNTEAFF
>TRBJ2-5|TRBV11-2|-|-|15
TGTGCCAGCAGCTTAGATCCGGCAGACCAAGAGACCCAGTACTTC
CASSLDPADQETQYF
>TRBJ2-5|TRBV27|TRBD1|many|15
TGTGCCAGCAGTTCGAGGGACAGCCACCAAGAGACCCAGTACTTC
CASSSRDSHQETQYF
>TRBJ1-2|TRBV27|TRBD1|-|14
TGTGCCAGCAGTTACGGGACAGGGAACTATGGCTACACCTTC
CASSYGTGNYGYTF
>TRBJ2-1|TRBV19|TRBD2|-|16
TGTGCCAGTAGTAATAGCGGGAACCCCCCCTACAATGAGCAGTTCTTC
CASSNSGNPPYNEQFF
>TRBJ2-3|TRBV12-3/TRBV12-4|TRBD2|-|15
TGTGCCAGCAGTAAAACTGGAATCGCGGGAGGTACGCAGTATTTT
CASSKTGIAGGTQYF
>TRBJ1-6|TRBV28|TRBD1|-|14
TGTGCCAGCAGCCGAGGACAGGGTGATTCACCCCTCCACTTT
CASSRGQGDSPLHF
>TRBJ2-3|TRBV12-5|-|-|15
TGTGCTAGTGGTTTGGAGTTTGATAGCACAGATACGCAGTATTTT
CASGLEFDSTDTQYF
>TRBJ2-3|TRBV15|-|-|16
TGTGCCACCAGCAGGCCCAGCAGGTGGGGCACAGATACGCAGTATTTT
CATSRPSRWGTDTQYF
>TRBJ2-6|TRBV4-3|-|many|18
TGCGCCAGCAGCCAAGACCTGAATCCGGGTCCTGGGGCCAACGTCCTGACTTTC
CASSQDLNPGPGANVLTF
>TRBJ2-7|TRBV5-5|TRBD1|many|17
TGTGCCAGCAGCTTGGGGAGCCAATCAGGGGGCCGCTACGAGCAGTACTTC
CASSLGSQSGGRYEQYF